This T cell receptor (beta chain) was captured by sequencing in a study of tumor and adjacent non-tumor tissue in lung cancer. Study-wide context: Patients comprised some eleven adenocarcinoma, 2 squamous cell carcinoma and 1 small cell lung cancer. Study-wide points: Top 100 clones took a larger repertoire share in normal lung. Higher tumor TCR diversity was associated with shorter survival.

RNA was extracted from bulk tissue without any cell sorting. Per germline, CDR1 ENHRY and CDR2 SYGVKD. The germline V and J ends were trimmed by 8 bases and 5 bases, with 15 bases remaining between them. The CDR3 is 13 residues long. The library came from three nested PCR rounds adapted from ARM-PCR protocols. TCRdb reprocessed the multiplex PCR reads via MiXCR and lists one record per CDR3 protein. The sample records 90,000 to 130,000 distinct CDR3 sequences, over 75% being singletons. To note about this clonotype: Its antigen is not identified. The conserved final phenylalanine or tryptophan is absent from the CDR3, which likely points to a read error.

Input material: lung tumor tissue. V usage is TRBV10-3 and J usage is TRBJ1-1, with D possibly being TRBD1 (5 bases). The clonotype comes from a man between 70 and 80 years old with non-small cell lung cancer. The CDR3 loop is CAIGGFSRTEAFY. For the CDR3, the DNA is TGTGCCATCGGGGGGTTCTCGAGGACTGAAGCTTTCTAT.